This section outlines one T cell receptor (beta chain) sequence together with its context. The sample is drawn from a study of T cells in localized non-small cell lung cancer. V was pared by 5 bases and J by 0 bases, with 8 bases between. The CDR3 consists of 12 residues. Per germline, CDR1 SQVTM and CDR2 ANQGSEA. Only in-frame clones appear in the TCRdb table, and some are missing; sequencing was by immunoSEQ multiplex PCR. The data show approximately 1,300 clones, more than 20% seen once. The receptor's source is a man aged 40 to 69 with stage III lung adenocarcinoma. Sequenced material: lung tumor tissue, taken before any cancer treatment. The gene calls are TRBV29-1 and TRBJ2-7; D is uncertain. CDR3 loop: CSVSQSSYEQYF. The DNA of the CDR3 is TGCAGCGTTAGCCAGAGCTCCTACGAGCAGTACTTC.